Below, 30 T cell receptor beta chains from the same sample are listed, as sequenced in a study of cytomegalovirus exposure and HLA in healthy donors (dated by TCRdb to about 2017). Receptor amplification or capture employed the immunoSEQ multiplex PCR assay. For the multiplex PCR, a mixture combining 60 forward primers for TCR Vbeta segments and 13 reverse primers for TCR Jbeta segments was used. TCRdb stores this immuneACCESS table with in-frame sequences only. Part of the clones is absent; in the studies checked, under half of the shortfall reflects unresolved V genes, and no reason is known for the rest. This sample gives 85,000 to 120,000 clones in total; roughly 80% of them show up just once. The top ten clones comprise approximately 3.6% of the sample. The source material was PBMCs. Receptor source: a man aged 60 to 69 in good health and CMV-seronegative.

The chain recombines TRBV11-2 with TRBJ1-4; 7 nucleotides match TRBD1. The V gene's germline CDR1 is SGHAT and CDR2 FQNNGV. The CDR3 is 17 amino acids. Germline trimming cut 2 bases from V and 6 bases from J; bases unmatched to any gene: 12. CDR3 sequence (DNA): TGTGCCAGCAGCTTACCAACAGGGGCGAGGATTGATGAAAAACTGTTTTTT. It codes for CASSLPTGARIDEKLFF.

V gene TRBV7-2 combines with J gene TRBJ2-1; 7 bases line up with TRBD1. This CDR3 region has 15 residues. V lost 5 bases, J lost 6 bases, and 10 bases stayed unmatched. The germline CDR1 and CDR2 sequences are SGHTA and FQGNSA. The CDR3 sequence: CASSAQGRGRNEQFF. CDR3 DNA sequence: TGTGCCAGCAGCGCCCAAGGTAGGGGGCGCAATGAGCAGTTCTTC.

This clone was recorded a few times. The CDR3 region has the DNA TGTGCCAGCAGCCAAGAAAGGAGAGGGAAGTCAAGGGAAAAACTGTTTTTT. It encodes CASSQERRGKSREKLFF. The chain combines TRBV14 with TRBJ1-4, with D unclear. Germline CDR1 SGHDN, CDR2 FVKESK. The CDR3 is 17 amino acids. Trimming cost V 0 bases and J 8 bases, with 19 bases left between them. The full variable domain, rest sourced from reference TRBV14 and TRBJ1-4, is EAGVTQFPSHSVIEKGQTVTLRCDPISGHDNLYWYRRVMGKEIKFLLHFVKESKQDESGMPNNRFLAERTGGTYSTLKVQPAELEDSGVYFCASSQERRGKSREKLFFGSGTQLSVL.

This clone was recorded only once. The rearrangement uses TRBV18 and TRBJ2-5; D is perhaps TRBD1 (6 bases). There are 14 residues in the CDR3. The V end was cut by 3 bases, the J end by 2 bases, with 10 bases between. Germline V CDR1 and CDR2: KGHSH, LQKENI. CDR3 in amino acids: CASSPTTGQETQYF. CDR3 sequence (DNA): TGTGCCAGCTCACCGACCACAGGGCAAGAGACCCAGTACTTC.

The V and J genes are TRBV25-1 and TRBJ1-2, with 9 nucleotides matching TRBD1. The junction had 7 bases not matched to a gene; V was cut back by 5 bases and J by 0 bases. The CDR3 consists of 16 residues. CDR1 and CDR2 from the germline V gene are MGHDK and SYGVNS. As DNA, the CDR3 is TGTGCCAGCAGTTTACAGGGGGCGACCTCTAACTATGGCTACACCTTC. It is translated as CASSLQGATSNYGYTF.

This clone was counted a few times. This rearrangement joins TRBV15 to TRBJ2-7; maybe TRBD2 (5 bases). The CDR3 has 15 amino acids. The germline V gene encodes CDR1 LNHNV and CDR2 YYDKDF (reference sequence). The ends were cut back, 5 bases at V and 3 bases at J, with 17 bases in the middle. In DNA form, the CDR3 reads TGTGCCACCAGCGTACTACCGGGGTTCGGCTACGAGCAGTACTTC. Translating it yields CATSVLPGFGYEQYF.

CDR3 sequence reads: CASSSSGTGGYSPLHF. The CDR3 coding sequence is TGCGCCAGCAGCTCTTCCGGGACGGGAGGGTACTCACCCCTCCACTTT. The V gene is TRBV5-1, the J gene TRBJ1-6; tentatively, D is TRBD1 (5 bases). Trimming stripped 3 bases from V and 10 bases from J, with 20 bases between. CDR1 SGHRS and CDR2 YFSETQ come from the germline V gene. CDR3 length equals 16 residues.

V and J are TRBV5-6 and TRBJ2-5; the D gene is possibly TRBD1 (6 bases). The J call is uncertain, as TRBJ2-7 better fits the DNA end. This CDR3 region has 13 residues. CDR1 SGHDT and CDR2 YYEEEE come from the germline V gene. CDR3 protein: CASSNDRTYEQYF. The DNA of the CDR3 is TGTGCCAGCAGTAACGACAGGACCTACGAGCAGTACTTC.

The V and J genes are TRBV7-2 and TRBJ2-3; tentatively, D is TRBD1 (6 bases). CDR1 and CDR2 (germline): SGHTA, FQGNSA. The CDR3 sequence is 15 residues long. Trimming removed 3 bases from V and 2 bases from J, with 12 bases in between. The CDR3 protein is CASSFQWGLTDTQYF. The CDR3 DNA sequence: TGTGCCAGCAGCTTTCAGTGGGGGCTCACAGATACGCAGTATTTT.

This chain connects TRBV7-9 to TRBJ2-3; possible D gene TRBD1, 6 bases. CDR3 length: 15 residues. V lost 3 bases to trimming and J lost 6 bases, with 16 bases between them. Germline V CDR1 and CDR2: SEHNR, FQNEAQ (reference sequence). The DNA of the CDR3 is TGTGCCAGCAGCTTGGGACAAGCCACTGTGGATACGCAGTATTTT. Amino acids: CASSLGQATVDTQYF.

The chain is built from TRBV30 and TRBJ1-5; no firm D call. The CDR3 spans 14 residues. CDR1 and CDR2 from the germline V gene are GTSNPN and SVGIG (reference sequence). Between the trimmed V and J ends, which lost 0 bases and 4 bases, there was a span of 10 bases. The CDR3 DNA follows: TGTGCCTGGAGTGTAGACACAACAAATCAGCCCCAGCATTTT. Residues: CAWSVDTTNQPQHF.

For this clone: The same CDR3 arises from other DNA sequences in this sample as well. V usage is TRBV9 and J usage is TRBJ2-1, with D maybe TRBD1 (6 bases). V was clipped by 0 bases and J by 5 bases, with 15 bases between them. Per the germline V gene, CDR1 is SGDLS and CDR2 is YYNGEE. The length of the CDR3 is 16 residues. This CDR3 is CASSVEGRGLHNEQFF. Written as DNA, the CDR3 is TGTGCCAGCAGCGTAGAGGGCAGGGGATTACACAATGAGCAGTTCTTC.

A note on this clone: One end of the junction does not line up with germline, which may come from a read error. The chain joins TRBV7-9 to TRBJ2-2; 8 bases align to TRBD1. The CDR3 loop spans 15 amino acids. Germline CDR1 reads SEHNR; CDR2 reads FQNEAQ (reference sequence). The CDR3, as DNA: TGTGCCAGCACCCAGGGGGCCTCAAACATCGGGGAGCTGTTTTTT. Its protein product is CASTQGASNIGELFF.

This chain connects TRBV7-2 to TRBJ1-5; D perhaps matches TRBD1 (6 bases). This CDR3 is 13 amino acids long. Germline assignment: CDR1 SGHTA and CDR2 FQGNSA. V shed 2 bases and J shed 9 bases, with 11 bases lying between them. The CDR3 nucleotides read TGTGCCAGCAGCTTATCTTCGACAGGGCCCCAGCATTTT. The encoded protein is CASSLSSTGPQHF.

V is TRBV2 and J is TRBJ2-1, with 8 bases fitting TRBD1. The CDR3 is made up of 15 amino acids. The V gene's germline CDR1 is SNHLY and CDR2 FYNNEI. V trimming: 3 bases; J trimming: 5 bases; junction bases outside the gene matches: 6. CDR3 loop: CASSESTGGHNEQFF. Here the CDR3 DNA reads TGTGCCAGCAGTGAGAGCACAGGGGGGCACAATGAGCAGTTCTTC. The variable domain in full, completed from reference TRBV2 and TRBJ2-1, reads EPEVTQTPSHQVTQMGQEVILRCVPISNHLYFYWYRQILGQKVEFLVSFYNNEISEKSEIFDDQFSVERPDGSNFTLKIRSTKLEDSAMYFCASSESTGGHNEQFFGPGTRLTVL.

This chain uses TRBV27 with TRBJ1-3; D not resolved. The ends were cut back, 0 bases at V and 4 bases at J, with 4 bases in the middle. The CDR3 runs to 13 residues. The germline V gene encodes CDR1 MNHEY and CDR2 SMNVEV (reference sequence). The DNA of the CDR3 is TGTGCCAGCAGTTTATCACTGGGAAACACCATATATTTT. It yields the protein CASSLSLGNTIYF.

The CDR3 DNA reads TGTGCCAGCAGTGCAATACCGGGACAGGACAGGTATGGCTACACCTTC. This gives the protein CASSAIPGQDRYGYTF. J is TRBJ1-2 and V is TRBV27; 8 bases are a match to TRBD1. The germline gives CDR1 MNHEY, CDR2 SMNVEV (reference sequence). J gave up 5 bases and V 5 bases, and 13 bases lay outside the gene matches. The CDR3 has 16 residues.

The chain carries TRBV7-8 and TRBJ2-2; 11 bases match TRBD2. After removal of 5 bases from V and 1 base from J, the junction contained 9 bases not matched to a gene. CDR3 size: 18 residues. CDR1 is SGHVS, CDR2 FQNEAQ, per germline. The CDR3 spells CASSVGTSGILNTGELFF. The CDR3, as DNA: TGTGCCAGCAGCGTGGGGACTAGCGGTATACTGAACACCGGGGAGCTGTTTTTT.

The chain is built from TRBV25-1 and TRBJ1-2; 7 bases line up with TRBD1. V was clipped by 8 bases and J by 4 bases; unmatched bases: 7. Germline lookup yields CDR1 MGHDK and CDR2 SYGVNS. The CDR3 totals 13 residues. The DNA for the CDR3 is TGTGCCAGCCAACAGGGGTTGGGCTATGGCTACACCTTC. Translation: CASQQGLGYGYTF.

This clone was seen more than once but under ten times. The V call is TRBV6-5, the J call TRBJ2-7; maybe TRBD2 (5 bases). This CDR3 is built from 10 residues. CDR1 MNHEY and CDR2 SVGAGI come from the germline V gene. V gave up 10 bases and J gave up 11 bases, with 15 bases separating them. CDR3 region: CATRGPREYF. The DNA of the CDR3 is TGTGCCACCCGGGGTCCCCGGGAGTACTTC.

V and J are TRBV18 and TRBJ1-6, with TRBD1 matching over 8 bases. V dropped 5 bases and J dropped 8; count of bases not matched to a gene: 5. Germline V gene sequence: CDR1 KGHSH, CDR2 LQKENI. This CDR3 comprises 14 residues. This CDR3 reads CASSTSGGDSPLHF. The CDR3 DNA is TGTGCCAGCTCAACCTCAGGGGGCGATTCACCCCTCCACTTT.

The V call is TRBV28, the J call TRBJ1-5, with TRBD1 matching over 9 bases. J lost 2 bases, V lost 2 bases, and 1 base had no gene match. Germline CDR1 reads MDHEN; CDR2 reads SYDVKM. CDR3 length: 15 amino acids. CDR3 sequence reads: CASSLRTGGNQPQHF. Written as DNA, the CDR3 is TGTGCCAGCAGTTTACGGACAGGGGGCAATCAGCCCCAGCATTTT.

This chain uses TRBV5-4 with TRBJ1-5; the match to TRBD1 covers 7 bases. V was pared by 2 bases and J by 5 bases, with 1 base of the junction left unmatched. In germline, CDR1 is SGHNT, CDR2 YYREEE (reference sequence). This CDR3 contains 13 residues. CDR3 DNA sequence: TGTGCCAGCAGCTTTGACAGGGATCAGCCCCAGCATTTT. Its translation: CASSFDRDQPQHF.

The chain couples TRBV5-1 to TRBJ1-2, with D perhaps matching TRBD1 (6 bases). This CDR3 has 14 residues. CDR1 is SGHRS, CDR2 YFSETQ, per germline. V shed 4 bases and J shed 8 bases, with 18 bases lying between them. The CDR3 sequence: CASSPEGGGGGYTF. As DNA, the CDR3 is TGCGCCAGCAGCCCGGAGGGGGGGGGCGGAGGCTACACCTTC.

As DNA, the CDR3 is TGTGCCAGCAGTTCTACAGGGGGCTACGAGCAGTACGTC. Translation gives CASSSTGGYEQYV. This chain links TRBV27 with TRBJ2-7; 8 bases line up with TRBD1. Germline values: CDR1 MNHEY, CDR2 SMNVEV (reference sequence). The trim removed 4 bases at V and 3 bases at J, leaving 2 bases unmatched. This CDR3 is built from 13 residues.

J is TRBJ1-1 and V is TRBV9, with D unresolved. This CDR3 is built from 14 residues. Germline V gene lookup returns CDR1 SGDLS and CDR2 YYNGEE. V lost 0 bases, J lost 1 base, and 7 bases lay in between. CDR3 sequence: CASSVGRGNTEAFF. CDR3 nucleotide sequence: TGTGCCAGCAGCGTAGGTCGGGGGAACACTGAAGCTTTCTTT.

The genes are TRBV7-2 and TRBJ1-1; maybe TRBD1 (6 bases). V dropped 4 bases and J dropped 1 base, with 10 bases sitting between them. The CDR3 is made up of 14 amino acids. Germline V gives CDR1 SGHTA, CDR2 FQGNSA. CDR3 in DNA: TGTGCCAGCAGCTCGCCGGGACAGAACACTGAAGCTTTCTTT. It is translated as CASSSPGQNTEAFF.

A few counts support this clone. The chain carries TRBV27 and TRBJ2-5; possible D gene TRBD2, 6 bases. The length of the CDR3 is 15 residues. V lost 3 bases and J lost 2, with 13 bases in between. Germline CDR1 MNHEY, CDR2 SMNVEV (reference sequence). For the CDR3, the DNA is TGTGCCAGCAGTTTCAGTCGGGGGAGACAAGAGACCCAGTACTTC. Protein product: CASSFSRGRQETQYF.

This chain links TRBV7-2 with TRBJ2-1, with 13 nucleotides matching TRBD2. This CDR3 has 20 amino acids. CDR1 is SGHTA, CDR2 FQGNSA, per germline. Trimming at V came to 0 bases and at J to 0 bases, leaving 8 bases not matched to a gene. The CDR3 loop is CASSLARTSGGFSSYNEQFF. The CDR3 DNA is TGTGCCAGCAGCTTAGCCCGGACTAGCGGGGGATTTAGCTCCTACAATGAGCAGTTCTTC.

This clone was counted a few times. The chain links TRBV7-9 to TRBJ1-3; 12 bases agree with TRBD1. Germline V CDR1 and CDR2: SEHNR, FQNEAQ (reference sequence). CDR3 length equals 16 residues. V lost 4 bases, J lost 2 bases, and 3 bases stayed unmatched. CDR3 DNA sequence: TGTGCCAGCAGCTGGGGACAGGGGGCGGCTGGAAACACCATATATTTT. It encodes CASSWGQGAAGNTIYF.